A single sample is the source of the 21 T cell receptor beta chains below, sequenced in a study of T cell repertoires in cytomegalovirus infection. No antigen is known for these receptors. TCRdb passed the reads through MiXCR, listing each CDR3 protein once. The sample records roughly 700,000 distinct CDR3 sequences, around 30% being singletons. This specimen consisted of cultured PBMCs, obtained from culture after CMV antigen stimulation. These receptors were taken from a human donor in good health (CMV status not recorded). Some clones in this sample may be carry-over from other donors' samples.

This clonotype was recorded a few times. This chain's CDR3 is CASSMSRDQPQHF. The CDR3 DNA follows: TGTGCCAGTAGTATGTCTCGGGATCAGCCCCAGCATTTT. The V call is TRBV19, the J call TRBJ1-5; D uncertain. Deletions cut 3 bases from V and 5 bases from J, with 8 bases between. CDR1 LNHDA and CDR2 SQIVND come from the germline V gene (reference sequence). This CDR3 is 13 amino acids long.

This clonotype has more than one count but fewer than ten. The V call is TRBV7-9, the J call TRBJ1-6; 8 bases are a match to TRBD1. Germline loops: CDR1 SEHNR, CDR2 FQNEAQ (reference sequence). The trim removed 5 bases at V and 6 bases at J, leaving 6 bases unmatched. CDR3 size: 15 residues. The CDR3 loop reads CASSRRDRLNSPLHF. The CDR3 DNA reads TGTGCCAGCAGCCGCCGGGACAGGCTTAATTCACCCCTCCACTTT.

The chain has TRBV10-3 and TRBJ2-1, with TRBD2 matching 9 bases. In germline, CDR1 is ENHRY, CDR2 SYGVKD. With V trimmed by 6 bases and J by 7 bases, 10 bases remained unmatched. The CDR3 extends over 15 amino acids. CDR3 protein: CAISPQRGEANEQFF. Written as DNA, the CDR3 is TGTGCCATCAGCCCCCAGCGGGGGGAGGCTAATGAGCAGTTCTTC.

The chain carries TRBV7-4 and TRBJ1-5, with D perhaps matching TRBD1 (5 bases). Trimming took 5 bases from V and 0 from J, leaving 14 bases between them. Germline lookup yields CDR1 SGHVT and CDR2 SQSDAQ. The CDR3 is made up of 16 amino acids. CDR3 sequence reads: CASSQGVVNSNQPQHF. CDR3 coding DNA: TGTGCCAGCAGCCAAGGGGTAGTCAATAGCAATCAGCCCCAGCATTTT. Filled out from reference TRBV7-4 and TRBJ1-5, the complete variable domain reads GAGVSQSPRYKVAKRGRDVALRCDSISGHVTLYWYRQTLGQGSEVLTYSQSDAQRDKSGRPSGRFSAERPERSVSTLKIQRTEQGDSAVYLCASSQGVVNSNQPQHFGDGTRLSIL.

This sequence joins TRBV2 and TRBJ1-5; D remains unclear. V was cut by 2 bases and J by 8 bases, with 13 bases left in between. CDR1 and CDR2 (germline): SNHLY, FYNNEI. This CDR3 is 14 amino acids long. CDR3 sequence: CASSETLVGEPQHF. CDR3 DNA sequence: TGTGCCAGCAGTGAAACTCTCGTCGGGGAGCCCCAGCATTTT.

There are many counts of this clonotype. The chain joins TRBV7-2 to TRBJ2-7; D uncertain. The ends were cut back, 0 bases at V and 4 bases at J, with 10 bases in the middle. The CDR3 consists of 14 residues. Germline-derived CDR1 and CDR2 are SGHTA and FQGNSA. The CDR3 coding sequence is TGTGCCAGCAGCTTAGCCCCCCACCGGTACGAGCAGTACTTC. It is translated as CASSLAPHRYEQYF.

This clonotype appeared a few times. This rearrangement joins TRBV11-2 to TRBJ2-5; 8 bases are shared with TRBD2. V shed 8 bases, J shed 2 bases, and the junction held 13 bases outside the gene matches. This CDR3 is built from 16 residues. Germline loops: CDR1 SGHAT, CDR2 FQNNGV. CDR3 in DNA: TGTGCCAGCCGTTCCGAGGGGCGGGGGGATCAAGAGACCCAGTACTTC. Translating it yields CASRSEGRGDQETQYF.

The chain recombines TRBV6-1 with TRBJ2-7; D gene ambiguous. The CDR3 covers 10 residues. Germline V lookup: CDR1 MNHNS, CDR2 SASEGT. V shed 10 bases and J shed 9 bases, with 13 bases lying between them. CDR3 sequence: CATGPGGQYF. The CDR3 nucleotides read TGTGCCACTGGGCCAGGTGGGCAGTACTTC.

There are a few counts of this clonotype. The chain couples TRBV2 to TRBJ1-4, with TRBD1 identical over 8 bases. Germline loops: CDR1 SNHLY, CDR2 FYNNEI. The CDR3 consists of 16 residues. V was pared by 7 bases and J by 0 bases, with 7 bases of the junction left unmatched. CDR3 bases: TGTGCCAGCACGGTGACAGGGGTTGCAACTAATGAAAAACTGTTTTTT. This codes for CASTVTGVATNEKLFF. Using reference TRBV2 and TRBJ1-4 for the parts outside the CDR3, the full variable domain is EPEVTQTPSHQVTQMGQEVILRCVPISNHLYFYWYRQILGQKVEFLVSFYNNEISEKSEIFDDQFSVERPDGSNFTLKIRSTKLEDSAMYFCASTVTGVATNEKLFFGSGTQLSVL.

This rearrangement joins TRBV20-1 to TRBJ2-3; 7 nucleotides align to TRBD2. Germline trimming cut 0 bases from V and 4 bases from J; bases unmatched to any gene: 16. The CDR3 extends over 18 amino acids. In germline, CDR1 is DFQATT, CDR2 SNEGSKA (reference sequence). CDR3 nucleotide sequence: TGCAGTGCTAGAGATGAAATGGCCCTAGCGGCTAAGGCAGATACGCAGTATTTT. This translates into CSARDEMALAAKADTQYF.

On this clonotype: Being one base from a much bigger clone, this may be a read error. The CDR3: CASCLGFLAQGDYGYTF. The CDR3 DNA reads as TGTGCCAGCTGCTTAGGGTTTCTTGCCCAGGGGGACTATGGCTACACCTTC. The V gene is TRBV7-2, the J gene TRBJ1-2; 7 bases agree with TRBD1. Germline V gene lookup returns CDR1 SGHTA and CDR2 FQGNSA. CDR3 length: 17 residues.

This clonotype was seen only a few times. The V call is TRBV20-1, the J call TRBJ2-1, with 8 positions matching TRBD1. Germline-derived CDR1 and CDR2 are DFQATT and SNEGSKA (reference sequence). CDR3 length: 12 residues. The V and J ends lost 3 bases and 10 bases, in that order; junction bases with no gene match: 5. CDR3 in amino acids: CSASEGDREQFF. DNA for the CDR3: TGCAGTGCTAGCGAGGGGGACAGGGAGCAGTTCTTC.

This clonotype occurred a few times. This sequence joins TRBV7-9 and TRBJ2-7, with a possible D match to TRBD1 (5 bases). From germline, CDR1 is SEHNR and CDR2 FQNEAQ (reference sequence). V was pared by 5 bases and J by 0 bases, with 11 bases between. The CDR3 loop spans 14 amino acids. The CDR3 sequence is CASSQAGNSYEQYF. The CDR3 nucleotides are TGTGCCAGCAGCCAGGCAGGGAACTCCTACGAGCAGTACTTC. Variable domain in full (rest from reference TRBV7-9 and TRBJ2-7): DTGVSQNPRHKITKRGQNVTFRCDPISEHNRLYWYRQTLGQGPEFLTYFQNEAQLEKSRLLSDRFSAERPKGSFSTLEIQRTEQGDSAMYLCASSQAGNSYEQYFGPGTRLTVT.

The chain uses TRBV15 and TRBJ2-1; 12 nucleotides agree with TRBD1. The germline gives CDR1 LNHNV, CDR2 YYDKDF (reference sequence). The length of the CDR3 is 15 residues. V dropped 3 bases and J dropped 4; count of bases not matched to a gene: 1. The CDR3 here is CATSRGQGAYNEQFF. Written as DNA, the CDR3 is TGTGCCACCAGCAGGGGACAGGGGGCTTACAATGAGCAGTTCTTC.

This clonotype was counted between two and nine times. This sequence joins TRBV12-3 or TRBV12-4 and TRBJ2-7; D assignment may be TRBD1 or TRBD2 (5 bases each). The CDR3 covers 12 residues. Trimming shortened V by 8 bases and J by 3 bases, and 11 bases separated the two germline ends. The CDR3 DNA is TGTGCCAGCGGCGCTGGGGGCTACGAGCAGTACTTC. This gives the protein CASGAGGYEQYF.

The V gene is TRBV6-1, the J gene TRBJ2-3, with TRBD2 as a possible D gene (7 bases). Trimming removed 7 bases at V and 4 bases at J, with 21 bases between. Germline V gene data show CDR1 as MNHNS and CDR2 as SASEGT. The CDR3 contains 16 residues. CDR3 in DNA: TGTGCCAGCACCAAAGGGGGAGGGAAAGACGCAGATACGCAGTATTTT. Protein: CASTKGGGKDADTQYF.

This clonotype has only a few counts. This sequence joins TRBV7-6 and TRBJ2-2; a weak D match, TRBD1 (5 bases). Germline CDR1 and CDR2: SGHVS and FNYEAQ. With 6 bases removed from V and 7 bases from J, the gap between germline ends came to 12 bases. There are 13 residues in the CDR3. The CDR3 region is CASRGEGYGELFF. The CDR3 DNA is TGTGCCAGCAGAGGGGAAGGGTACGGGGAGCTGTTTTTT.

The chain employs TRBV5-6 and TRBJ1-1, with D perhaps TRBD1 (6 bases). The CDR3 spans 16 residues. Germline loops: CDR1 SGHDT, CDR2 YYEEEE. The ends were cut back, 3 bases at V and 0 bases at J, with 15 bases in the middle. The CDR3 region is CASSSGQILMNTEAFF. CDR3 bases: TGTGCCAGCAGCTCTGGACAGATATTAATGAACACTGAAGCTTTCTTT.

CDR3 in amino acids: CSARDNEQYF. The CDR3 nucleotides are TGCAGTGCTAGAGATAACGAGCAGTACTTC. The rearrangement links TRBV20-1 to TRBJ2-7; D not certain. There are 10 residues in the CDR3. The V end lost 0 bases, the J end lost 5 bases, and 2 bases lay between the germline ends. Germline V CDR1 and CDR2: DFQATT, SNEGSKA (reference sequence).

The table lists this clonotype with many counts. Sequence at one end of the junction differs from germline and may be a read error. This chain connects TRBV7-8 to TRBJ1-3; D might be TRBD1 (6 bases). The CDR3 totals 16 residues. Germline V lookup: CDR1 SGHVS, CDR2 FQNEAQ. The CDR3 region is CASSLADSNSGNTIYF. The CDR3 region has the DNA TGTGCCAGCAGCCTAGCGGACAGTAACTCTGGAAACACCATATATTTT. Full variable domain (outside the CDR3, taken from reference TRBV7-8 and TRBJ1-3): GAGVSQSPRYKVAKRGQDVALRCDPISGHVSLFWYQQALGQGPEFLTYFQNEAQLDKSGLPSDRFFAERPEGSVSTLKIQRTQQEDSAVYLCASSLADSNSGNTIYFGEGSWLTVV.

The chain links TRBV12-3 or TRBV12-4 to TRBJ2-7, with TRBD1 matching over 9 bases. V lost 5 bases to trimming and J lost 6 bases; unmatched junction nucleotides: 8. The length of the CDR3 is 14 residues. DNA for the CDR3: TGTGCCAGCAGTGACCGGACAGGGGTCCGCGAGCAGTACTTC. This translates into CASSDRTGVREQYF.